These T cell receptor beta chains were read from a single sample in a study of cytomegalovirus exposure and HLA in healthy donors. Libraries were prepared by immunoSEQ multiplex PCR; TCRdb keeps only in-frame clonotypes and omits some of them. The table lists about 130,000 clones, less than 80% of them singletons. Sequenced: PBMCs. These receptors all stem from a female donor in good health and CMV-seropositive. Each CDR3 is given with its conserved first and last residue. A D gene is named only where the DNA matches it firmly. Clone size is shown for a subset of rows, as once, few, many or a class of expanded clone.

clone size,J gene,V gene,CDR3 length,D gene,CDR3 DNA,CDR3 protein
.,TRBJ2-4,TRBV5-1,14,TRBD1,TGCGCCAGCAGCTTGGGGGGACAGCTAAACATTCAGTACTTC,CASSLGGQLNIQYF
.,TRBJ1-1,TRBV5-1,14,.,TGCGCCAGCAGGGCATCAGGGATCAACACTGAAGCTTTCTTT,CASRASGINTEAFF
few,TRBJ1-1,TRBV7-9,13,TRBD1,TGTGCCAGCAGCCAACAGGGGGCGCGGAGAGCTTTCTTT,CASSQQGARRAFF
few,TRBJ1-5,TRBV4-3,16,.,TGCGCCAGCAGCCAAGATAGTCCGGGAAAGGGTCAGCCCCAGCATTTT,CASSQDSPGKGQPQHF
.,TRBJ2-1,TRBV12-5,13,TRBD2,TGTGCTAGTGGTTTGGCGGGAGGGACTGAGCAGTTCTTC,CASGLAGGTEQFF
.,TRBJ2-7,TRBV4-1,16,.,TGCGCCAGCAGCCAAGGCGATCAGGGGCCCTGGACCGAGCAGTACTTC,CASSQGDQGPWTEQYF
.,TRBJ1-3,TRBV5-1,16,.,TGCGCCAGCAGCTTGGGGATCCTAGGTTCTGGAAACACCATATATTTT,CASSLGILGSGNTIYF
.,TRBJ1-6,TRBV19,14,.,TGTGCCAGTAGTATTGGGCAGAATTATTCACCCCTCCACTTT,CASSIGQNYSPLHF
.,TRBJ1-1,TRBV28,16,TRBD1,TGTGCCAGCAGTTTAGCCCCTCGACAGGGACACACTGAAGCCTTCTTT,CASSLAPRQGHTEAFF
.,TRBJ1-4,TRBV7-2,14,.,TGTGCCAGCAGCGACCCCGGGACTAATGAAAAACTGTTTTTT,CASSDPGTNEKLFF
.,TRBJ2-5,TRBV5-4,14,.,TGTGCCAGCAGCGAGATCGGGAGACAAGAGACCCAGTACTTC,CASSEIGRQETQYF
.,TRBJ2-7,TRBV6-6,13,.,TGTGCCAGCAGTTACGGGCTCCCCTACGAGCAGTACTTC,CASSYGLPYEQYF
.,TRBJ2-4,TRBV7-2,19,TRBD2,TGTGCCAGCAGCCCGGGACTAGCGGGATTGAGGTCGACCAAAAACATTCAGTACTTC,CASSPGLAGLRSTKNIQYF
few,TRBJ1-2,TRBV6-5,16,.,TGTGCCAGCAGTTATCAACGGACACTATCTATGGGTGGCTACACCTTC,CASSYQRTLSMGGYTF
.,TRBJ2-7,TRBV11-3,15,TRBD2,TGTGCCAGCAGCTTAGGAGTAGCGGGAGACCACGAGCAGTACTTC,CASSLGVAGDHEQYF
.,TRBJ1-2,TRBV27,15,TRBD1,TGTGCCAGCAGTTTATCGGGCAGGGGGTCGGGTGGCTACACCTTC,CASSLSGRGSGGYTF
.,TRBJ2-7,TRBV27,18,TRBD2,TGTGCCAGCAGTTCCCCCGCACGCCACGGGACTAGCCCTTACGGGCAGTACTTC,CASSSPARHGTSPYGQYF
few,TRBJ1-2,TRBV5-8,17,.,TGTGCCAGCAGCTTGGGCTGGGGGAATACAGGGAGTGGAGGCTACACCTTC,CASSLGWGNTGSGGYTF
.,TRBJ2-2,TRBV18,15,.,TGTGCCAGCTCACCCAGGGTCGCGAACACCGGGGAGCTGTTTTTT,CASSPRVANTGELFF
.,TRBJ2-3,TRBV6-6,16,TRBD2,TGTGCCAGCCGCCGGTCGGGGGGTACTAGCACAGATACGCAGTATTTT,CASRRSGGTSTDTQYF
.,TRBJ1-4,TRBV7-9,19,.,TGTTCCAGCAGCCGTGGATACGGAGGGACGGATGCCCGTAATGAAAAACTGTTTTTT,CSSSRGYGGTDARNEKLFF
.,TRBJ2-2,TRBV30,14,.,TGTGCCTGGAGTGGACTATCGTATACCGGGGAGCTGTTTTTT,CAWSGLSYTGELFF
.,TRBJ1-5,TRBV19,14,TRBD1,TGTGCCAGCACAGGGGATATGGGCAATCAGCCCCAGCATTTT,CASTGDMGNQPQHF
once,TRBJ1-2,TRBV4-1,15,TRBD1,TGCGCCAGCAGCCATGCCGGACAGGCGGAATATGGCTACACCTTC,CASSHAGQAEYGYTF
once,TRBJ1-1,TRBV29-1,13,.,TGCAGCGTTGATTCCGGGAGGTACGGAGAAGCTTTCTTT,CSVDSGRYGEAFF
.,TRBJ2-3,TRBV13,16,TRBD2,TGTGCCAGCAGCTTTCGGCTAGCGGACTACACAGATACGCAGTATTTT,CASSFRLADYTDTQYF
.,TRBJ1-1,TRBV30,13,.,TGTGCCTGGGCTCCGGGACAAAACACTGAAGCTTTCTTT,CAWAPGQNTEAFF
.,TRBJ1-3,TRBV9,16,TRBD1,TGTGCCAGCAGCGGAAAACCACAGGGGTCTGGAAACACCATATATTTT,CASSGKPQGSGNTIYF
.,TRBJ1-3,TRBV4-1,16,.,TGCGCCAGCAGCCAAGGCAGGTCTACCTCTGGAAACACCATATATTTT,CASSQGRSTSGNTIYF
.,TRBJ1-1,TRBV30,13,.,TGTGCCTGGAGTGTACAGGGTCCTACTGAAGCTTTCTTT,CAWSVQGPTEAFF
.,TRBJ1-2,TRBV6-5,14,.,TGTGCCAGCAGTCAATATCAGGCGAACTATGGCTACACCTTC,CASSQYQANYGYTF
.,TRBJ2-1,TRBV5-1,18,TRBD2,TGCGCCAGCAGCTTGGGACTAGCGGGAAGGAGCTCCTACAATGAGCAGTTCTTC,CASSLGLAGRSSYNEQFF
.,TRBJ1-5,TRBV18,15,.,TGTGCCAGCTCACCTCAGGCATATAGCAATCAGCCCCAGCATTTT,CASSPQAYSNQPQHF
.,TRBJ2-1,TRBV19,17,.,TGTGCCAGTAGTATCTCGGTGAGATCGAGCTCCTACAATGAGCAGTTCTTC,CASSISVRSSSYNEQFF
few,TRBJ1-1,TRBV30,13,TRBD1,TGTGCCTGGATTAGGACAGGGTACCCTGAAGCTTTCTTT,CAWIRTGYPEAFF
.,TRBJ1-5,TRBV18,16,.,TGTGCCAGCTCACCACCGGGGGGTGGGCACAATCAGCCCCAGCATTTT,CASSPPGGGHNQPQHF
.,TRBJ1-5,TRBV19,12,.,TGTGCCAGTAACAGGGCGGGTCAGCCCCAGCATTTT,CASNRAGQPQHF
.,TRBJ1-2,TRBV6-6,14,TRBD1,TGTGCCAGCAGACTAGGGGGCAGTGATGATGGCTACACCTTC,CASRLGGSDDGYTF
.,TRBJ2-1,TRBV29-1,12,.,TGCAGCGTTGACGGGACTTCCAATGAGCAGTTCTTC,CSVDGTSNEQFF